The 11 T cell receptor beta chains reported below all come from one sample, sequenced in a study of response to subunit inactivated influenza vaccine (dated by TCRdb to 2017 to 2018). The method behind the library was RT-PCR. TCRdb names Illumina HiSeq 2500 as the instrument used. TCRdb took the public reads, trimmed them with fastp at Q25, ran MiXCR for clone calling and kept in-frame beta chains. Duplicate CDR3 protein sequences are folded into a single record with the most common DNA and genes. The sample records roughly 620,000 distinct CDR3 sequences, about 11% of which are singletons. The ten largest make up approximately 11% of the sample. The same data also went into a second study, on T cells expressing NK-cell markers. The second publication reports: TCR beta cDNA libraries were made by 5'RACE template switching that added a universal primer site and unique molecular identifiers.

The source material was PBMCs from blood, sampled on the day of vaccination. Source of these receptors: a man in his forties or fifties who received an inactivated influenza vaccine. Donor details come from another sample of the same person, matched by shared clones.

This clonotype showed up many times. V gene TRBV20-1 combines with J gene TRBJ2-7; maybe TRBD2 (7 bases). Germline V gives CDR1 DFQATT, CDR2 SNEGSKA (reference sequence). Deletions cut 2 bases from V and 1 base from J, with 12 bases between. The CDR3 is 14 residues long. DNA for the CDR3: TGCAGTGCTAGAACCAGGGGAGGGTCCTACGAGCAGTACTTC. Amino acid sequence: CSARTRGGSYEQYF.

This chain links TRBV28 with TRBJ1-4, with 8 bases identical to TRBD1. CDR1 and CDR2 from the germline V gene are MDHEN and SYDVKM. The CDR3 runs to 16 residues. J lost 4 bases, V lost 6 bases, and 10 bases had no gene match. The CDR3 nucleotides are TGTGCCAGCAGAAAAGACAGGGGCTCTGGTAATGAAAAACTGTTTTTT. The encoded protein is CASRKDRGSGNEKLFF.

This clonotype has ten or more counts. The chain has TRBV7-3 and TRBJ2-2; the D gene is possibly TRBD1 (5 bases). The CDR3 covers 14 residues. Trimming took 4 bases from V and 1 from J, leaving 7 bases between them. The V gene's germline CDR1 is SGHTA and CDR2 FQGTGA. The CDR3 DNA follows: TGTGCCAGCAGCTACCAGGGGAACACCGGGGAGCTGTTTTTT. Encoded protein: CASSYQGNTGELFF.

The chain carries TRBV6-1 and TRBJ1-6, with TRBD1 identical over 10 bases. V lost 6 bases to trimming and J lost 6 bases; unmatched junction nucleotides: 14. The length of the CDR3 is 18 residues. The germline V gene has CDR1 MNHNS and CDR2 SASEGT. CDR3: CASRRTGTGVVINSPLHF. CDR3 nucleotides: TGTGCCAGCAGGCGTACCGGGACAGGGGTAGTTATTAATTCACCCCTCCACTTT.

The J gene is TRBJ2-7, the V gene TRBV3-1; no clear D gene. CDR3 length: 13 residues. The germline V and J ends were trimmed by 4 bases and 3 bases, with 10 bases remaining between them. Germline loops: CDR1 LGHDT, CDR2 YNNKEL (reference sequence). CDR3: CASSPWAGYEQYF. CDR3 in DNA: TGTGCCAGCAGCCCGTGGGCCGGCTACGAGCAGTACTTC.

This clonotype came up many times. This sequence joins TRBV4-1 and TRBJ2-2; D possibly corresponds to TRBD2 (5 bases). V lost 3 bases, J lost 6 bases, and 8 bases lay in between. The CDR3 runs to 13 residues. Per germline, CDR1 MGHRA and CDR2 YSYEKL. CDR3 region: CASSHTSSGELFF. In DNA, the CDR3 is TGCGCCAGCAGCCACACTAGTTCCGGGGAGCTGTTTTTT.

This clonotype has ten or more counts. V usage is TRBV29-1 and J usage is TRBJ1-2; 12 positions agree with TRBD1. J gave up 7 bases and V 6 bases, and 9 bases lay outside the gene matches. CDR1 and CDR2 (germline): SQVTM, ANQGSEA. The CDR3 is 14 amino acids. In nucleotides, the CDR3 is TGCAGCGTCGCTTCCGGGACAGGGGGCTTTGGCTACACCTTC. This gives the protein CSVASGTGGFGYTF.

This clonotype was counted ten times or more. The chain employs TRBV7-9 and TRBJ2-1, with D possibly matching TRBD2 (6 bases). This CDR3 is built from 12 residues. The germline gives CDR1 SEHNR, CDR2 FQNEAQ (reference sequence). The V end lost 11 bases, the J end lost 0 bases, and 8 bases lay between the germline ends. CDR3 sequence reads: CASSDSYNEQFF. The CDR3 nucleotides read TGTGCCTCTAGCGACTCCTACAATGAGCAGTTCTTC.

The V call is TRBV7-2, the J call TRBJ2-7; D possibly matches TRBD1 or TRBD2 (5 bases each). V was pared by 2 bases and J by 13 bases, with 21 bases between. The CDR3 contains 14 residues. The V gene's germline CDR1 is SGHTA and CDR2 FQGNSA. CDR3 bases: TGTGCCAGCAGCTTAAGGCCAGGCGAATCGGGGCACTACTTC. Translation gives CASSLRPGESGHYF.

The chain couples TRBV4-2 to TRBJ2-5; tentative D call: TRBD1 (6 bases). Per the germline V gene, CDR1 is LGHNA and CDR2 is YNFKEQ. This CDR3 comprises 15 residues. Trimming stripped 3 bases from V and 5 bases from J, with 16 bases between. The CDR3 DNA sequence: TGTGCCAGCAGCCAGGACGGACCAAGGGGGGAGACCCAGTACTTC. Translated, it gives CASSQDGPRGETQYF.

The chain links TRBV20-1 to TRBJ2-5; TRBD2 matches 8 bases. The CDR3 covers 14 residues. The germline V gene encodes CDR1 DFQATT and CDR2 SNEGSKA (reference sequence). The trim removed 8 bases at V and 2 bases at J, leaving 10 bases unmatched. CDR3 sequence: CSSLAGVSQETQYF. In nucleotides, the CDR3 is TGCAGTTCCCTAGCGGGTGTATCTCAAGAGACCCAGTACTTC.